This T cell receptor beta chain was retrieved from a study of blood T cell repertoires in COVID-19. Measured with immunoSEQ multiplex PCR; TCRdb has only the in-frame clones, and not every one. The repertoire consists of roughly 150,000 clones, with roughly 88% occurring once and the leading ten covering roughly 5%. This clone appeared a single time. The CDR3 totals 14 residues. J was trimmed by 3 bases and V by 2 bases; bases with no gene match: 3. In germline, CDR1 is MNHEY, CDR2 SVGEGT. This chain joins TRBV6-2 or TRBV6-3 and TRBJ1-2; TRBD1 matches at 7 bases. What was sequenced was peripheral blood. This sequence was found in a man aged 18 to 29 with COVID-19, enrolled during active disease. In nucleotides, the CDR3 is TGTGCCAGCAGTTACAAGGGGGCAGACTATGGCTACACCTTC. Encoded protein: CASSYKGADYGYTF.